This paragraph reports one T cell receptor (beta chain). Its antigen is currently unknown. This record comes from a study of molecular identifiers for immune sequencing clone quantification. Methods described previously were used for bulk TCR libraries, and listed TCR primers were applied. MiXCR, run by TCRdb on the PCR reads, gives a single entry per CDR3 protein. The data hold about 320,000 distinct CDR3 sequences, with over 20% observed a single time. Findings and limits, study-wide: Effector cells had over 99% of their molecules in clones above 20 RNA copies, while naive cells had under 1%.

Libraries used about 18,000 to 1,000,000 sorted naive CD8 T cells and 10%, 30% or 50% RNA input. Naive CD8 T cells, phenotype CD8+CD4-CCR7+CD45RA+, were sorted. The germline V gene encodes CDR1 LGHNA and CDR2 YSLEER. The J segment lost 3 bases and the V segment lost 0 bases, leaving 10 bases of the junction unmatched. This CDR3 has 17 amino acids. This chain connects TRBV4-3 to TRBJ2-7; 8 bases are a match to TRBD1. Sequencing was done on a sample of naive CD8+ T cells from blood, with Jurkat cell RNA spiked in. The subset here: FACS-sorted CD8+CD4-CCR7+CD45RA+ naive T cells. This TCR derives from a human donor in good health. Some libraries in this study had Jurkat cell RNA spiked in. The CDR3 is CASSQDRGGQGRYEQYF. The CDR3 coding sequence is TGCGCCAGCAGCCAAGATAGGGGAGGACAGGGTCGCTACGAGCAGTACTTC.